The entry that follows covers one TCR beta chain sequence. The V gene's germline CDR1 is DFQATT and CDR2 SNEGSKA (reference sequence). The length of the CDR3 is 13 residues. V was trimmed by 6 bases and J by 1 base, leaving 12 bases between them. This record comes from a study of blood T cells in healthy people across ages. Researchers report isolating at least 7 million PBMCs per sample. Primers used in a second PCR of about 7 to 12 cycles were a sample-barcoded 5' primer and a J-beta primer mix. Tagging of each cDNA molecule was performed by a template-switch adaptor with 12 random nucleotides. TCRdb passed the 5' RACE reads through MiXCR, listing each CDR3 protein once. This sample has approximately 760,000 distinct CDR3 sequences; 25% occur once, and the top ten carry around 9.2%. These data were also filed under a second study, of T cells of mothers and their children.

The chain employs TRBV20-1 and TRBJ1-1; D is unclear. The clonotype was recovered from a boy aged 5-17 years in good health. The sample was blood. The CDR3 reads CSAQPTSNTEAFF. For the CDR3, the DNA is TGCAGTGCCCAACCGACGTCGAACACTGAAGCTTTCTTT.